These T cell receptor beta chains were read from a single sample in a study of T-cell memory formation after mild COVID-19. In TCRdb, the 5' RACE reads were re-called with MiXCR into one record per CDR3 protein. This sample has 410,000 or so distinct CDR3 sequences, with 20% to 30% found just once. Specimen: PBMCs or a T cell subset sorted from them (not recorded which). All receptors derive from an adult woman who had mild COVID-19 (a few samples of this study predate the infection). Cell type and time point are not known. CDR3s include the opening cysteine and the closing phenylalanine or tryptophan. A D gene is named only where the DNA matches it firmly. The size entry is marked missing in some rows and otherwise reads once, few, many or a size class.

clone size: few; J gene: TRBJ1-1; D gene: .; V gene: TRBV5-6; CDR3 DNA: TGTGCCAGCGCCCAACTGACGAACACTGAAGCTTTCTTT; CDR3 protein: CASAQLTNTEAFF
clone size: few; J gene: TRBJ1-1; D gene: TRBD1; V gene: TRBV4-1; CDR3 DNA: TGCGCCAGCAGCCACGGACAGGGGAACACTGAAGCTTTCTTT; CDR3 protein: CASSHGQGNTEAFF
clone size: .; J gene: TRBJ1-5; D gene: .; V gene: TRBV2; CDR3 DNA: TGTGCCAGCAGTGACAGGTCGGGCAATCAGCCCCAGCATTTT; CDR3 protein: CASSDRSGNQPQHF
clone size: .; J gene: TRBJ2-5; D gene: .; V gene: TRBV2; CDR3 DNA: TGTGCCAGCAGTGAACTTTTGGAGACCCAGTACTTC; CDR3 protein: CASSELLETQYF
clone size: few; J gene: TRBJ2-3; D gene: .; V gene: TRBV29-1; CDR3 DNA: TGCAGCGGAGAGTCCACAGATACGCAGTATTTT; CDR3 protein: CSGESTDTQYF
clone size: .; J gene: TRBJ2-7; D gene: .; V gene: TRBV11-2; CDR3 DNA: TGTGCCAGCAGCTTAGGTCCAGGGTACGAGCAGTACTTC; CDR3 protein: CASSLGPGYEQYF
clone size: few; J gene: TRBJ2-1; D gene: .; V gene: TRBV2; CDR3 DNA: TGTGCCAGCTCCCGCCGGAGTTTCCCGATAAGCGATGAGCAGTTCTTC; CDR3 protein: CASSRRSFPISDEQFF
clone size: .; J gene: TRBJ1-1; D gene: .; V gene: TRBV5-1; CDR3 DNA: TGCGCCAGCAGCTTGACGACAGACATGAACACTGAAGCTTTCTTT; CDR3 protein: CASSLTTDMNTEAFF
clone size: .; J gene: TRBJ2-5; D gene: .; V gene: TRBV6-5; CDR3 DNA: TGTGCCAGCAGTTACATGGGGACCCAAGAGACCCAGTACTTC; CDR3 protein: CASSYMGTQETQYF
clone size: few; J gene: TRBJ2-1; D gene: .; V gene: TRBV5-1; CDR3 DNA: TGCGCCAGCAGCTTGGTTCTAGCCGTCGATGAGCAGTTCTTC; CDR3 protein: CASSLVLAVDEQFF
clone size: .; J gene: TRBJ1-5; D gene: TRBD1; V gene: TRBV15; CDR3 DNA: TGTGCCACCAGCGGAAGCCGACAGGGAGGGAGGGCTAATCAGCCCCAGCATTTT; CDR3 protein: CATSGSRQGGRANQPQHF
clone size: .; J gene: TRBJ2-5; D gene: .; V gene: TRBV2; CDR3 DNA: TGTGCCAGCAGTGAAACAGGGCGAGGGGAGACCCAGTACTTC; CDR3 protein: CASSETGRGETQYF
clone size: .; J gene: TRBJ2-6; D gene: .; V gene: TRBV24-1; CDR3 DNA: TGTGCCACCAGTGGATTTAGGCAGGGTGGATCGGGGGCCAACGTCCTGACTTTC; CDR3 protein: CATSGFRQGGSGANVLTF
clone size: few; J gene: TRBJ2-1; D gene: TRBD1; V gene: TRBV6-6; CDR3 DNA: TGTGCCAGCAGTCATGGGACAGGGACGGTCAATGAGCAGTTCTTC; CDR3 protein: CASSHGTGTVNEQFF
clone size: few; J gene: TRBJ2-4; D gene: .; V gene: TRBV4-2; CDR3 DNA: TGTGCCAGCAGCCAAGAGACAGGGAGGATTGGAAACATTCAGTACTTC; CDR3 protein: CASSQETGRIGNIQYF
clone size: .; J gene: TRBJ2-1; D gene: TRBD2; V gene: TRBV12-3/TRBV12-4; CDR3 DNA: TGTGCCAGCAGTTCTCGGAAGCGGGAACGGGGCTACAATGAGCAGTTCTTC; CDR3 protein: CASSSRKRERGYNEQFF
clone size: few; J gene: TRBJ1-2; D gene: .; V gene: TRBV15; CDR3 DNA: TGTGCCACCAGCGTAAAGATGACAGGAGATGGCTACACCTTC; CDR3 protein: CATSVKMTGDGYTF
clone size: .; J gene: TRBJ2-1; D gene: .; V gene: TRBV7-9; CDR3 DNA: TGTGCCAGCACCCCCCAGGGGATAACCTACAATGAGCAGTTCTTC; CDR3 protein: CASTPQGITYNEQFF
clone size: .; J gene: TRBJ2-7; D gene: .; V gene: TRBV21-1; CDR3 DNA: TGTGCCAGCAGGAGGGGGGCAGGGCCCTACGAGCAGTACTTC; CDR3 protein: CASRRGAGPYEQYF
clone size: many; J gene: TRBJ2-2; D gene: .; V gene: TRBV19; CDR3 DNA: TGTGCCAGTAGTATTGTTTTTAACACCGGGGAGCTGTTTTTT; CDR3 protein: CASSIVFNTGELFF
clone size: few; J gene: TRBJ2-5; D gene: TRBD2; V gene: TRBV2; CDR3 DNA: TGTGCCAGCAGCGAATCAGGACTAGCGGGGGTGGAGACCCAGTACTTC; CDR3 protein: CASSESGLAGVETQYF
clone size: few; J gene: TRBJ2-5; D gene: TRBD2; V gene: TRBV6-6; CDR3 DNA: TGTGCCAGCAGTTACGGTGCGGGGGGAGTTTGGGAGACCCAGTACTTC; CDR3 protein: CASSYGAGGVWETQYF
clone size: many; J gene: TRBJ1-1; D gene: TRBD1; V gene: TRBV12-3/TRBV12-4; CDR3 DNA: TGTGCCAGCAGTTTAGGACAGGGAGGGCCCACTGAAGCTTTCTTT; CDR3 protein: CASSLGQGGPTEAFF
clone size: .; J gene: TRBJ2-1; D gene: .; V gene: TRBV20-1; CDR3 DNA: TGCAGTGCTAGAGATCGCGGGGGCAACTACAATGAGCAGTTCTTC; CDR3 protein: CSARDRGGNYNEQFF
clone size: .; J gene: TRBJ2-3; D gene: TRBD1; V gene: TRBV12-3/TRBV12-4; CDR3 DNA: TGTGCCAGCAGTGCCTCCGGGACAGGGTTTACGCAGTATTTT; CDR3 protein: CASSASGTGFTQYF
clone size: .; J gene: TRBJ2-4; D gene: TRBD1; V gene: TRBV20-1; CDR3 DNA: TGCAGTGCTGATACAGGGGGCGTCTCCAAAAACATTCAGTACTTC; CDR3 protein: CSADTGGVSKNIQYF
clone size: few; J gene: TRBJ2-7; D gene: .; V gene: TRBV12-3/TRBV12-4; CDR3 DNA: TGTGCCAGCAGTTTAGGGGCCCACGAGCAGTACTTC; CDR3 protein: CASSLGAHEQYF
clone size: .; J gene: TRBJ2-3; D gene: .; V gene: TRBV5-1; CDR3 DNA: TGCGCCAGCAGCTTGACGGGGAAGGTGGCAGATACGCAGTATTTT; CDR3 protein: CASSLTGKVADTQYF
clone size: .; J gene: TRBJ2-7; D gene: .; V gene: TRBV6-5; CDR3 DNA: TGTGCCAGCAGTTACTCGGCGGGACGCCTCTACGAGCAGTACTTC; CDR3 protein: CASSYSAGRLYEQYF
clone size: .; J gene: TRBJ2-3; D gene: .; V gene: TRBV18; CDR3 DNA: TGTGCCAGCTCACCCAGGACCCAGCCAGATACGCAGTATTTT; CDR3 protein: CASSPRTQPDTQYF
clone size: .; J gene: TRBJ1-2; D gene: .; V gene: TRBV4-1; CDR3 DNA: TGCGCCAGCAGCCAAGTAGGGATCTATGGCTACACCTTC; CDR3 protein: CASSQVGIYGYTF
clone size: few; J gene: TRBJ2-7; D gene: .; V gene: TRBV29-1; CDR3 DNA: TGCAGCGTTGAAAAGTTCTACGAGCAGTACTTC; CDR3 protein: CSVEKFYEQYF
clone size: .; J gene: TRBJ1-5; D gene: TRBD1; V gene: TRBV10-3; CDR3 DNA: TGTGCCATCAGTGAGGAGGACAGGGCAGGACAGCCCCAGCATTTT; CDR3 protein: CAISEEDRAGQPQHF
clone size: many; J gene: TRBJ1-5; D gene: .; V gene: TRBV20-1; CDR3 DNA: TGCAGTGCTAGAGATAGGGGGACTGTTAGTTATGGCAATCAGCCCCAGCATTTT; CDR3 protein: CSARDRGTVSYGNQPQHF
clone size: few; J gene: TRBJ2-2; D gene: TRBD1; V gene: TRBV30; CDR3 DNA: TGTGCCTGGAGTAGACAGGGGGCGGACACCGGGGAGCTGTTTTTT; CDR3 protein: CAWSRQGADTGELFF
clone size: many; J gene: TRBJ2-1; D gene: .; V gene: TRBV7-2; CDR3 DNA: TGTGCCAGCAGCTTTAAGGACCACAATGAGCAGTTCTTC; CDR3 protein: CASSFKDHNEQFF
clone size: .; J gene: TRBJ2-7; D gene: .; V gene: TRBV12-3/TRBV12-4; CDR3 DNA: TGTGCCAGCAGTGACGCACAGCGGGCAACCTACGAGCAGTACTTC; CDR3 protein: CASSDAQRATYEQYF
clone size: few; J gene: TRBJ2-5; D gene: TRBD1; V gene: TRBV10-3; CDR3 DNA: TGTGCCATCTCCGGGACAGGGGGCTCGGAGACCCAGTACTTC; CDR3 protein: CAISGTGGSETQYF
clone size: .; J gene: TRBJ1-1; D gene: .; V gene: TRBV9; CDR3 DNA: TGTGCCAGCAGCCCCTTGTCGGGGTACACTGAAGCTTTCTTT; CDR3 protein: CASSPLSGYTEAFF
clone size: .; J gene: TRBJ1-2; D gene: TRBD1; V gene: TRBV19; CDR3 DNA: TGTGCCAGTAGCCGAGAGGACAGGGTGGGTGGCTACACCTTC; CDR3 protein: CASSREDRVGGYTF
clone size: .; J gene: TRBJ1-2; D gene: .; V gene: TRBV19; CDR3 DNA: TGTGCCAGTAGTGGGGGGCCGGGCTACACCTTC; CDR3 protein: CASSGGPGYTF
clone size: many; J gene: TRBJ2-7; D gene: .; V gene: TRBV4-1; CDR3 DNA: TGCGCCAGCAGCCAAGGGACGATCAGCTACGAGCAGTACTTC; CDR3 protein: CASSQGTISYEQYF
clone size: .; J gene: TRBJ1-2; D gene: .; V gene: TRBV12-3/TRBV12-4; CDR3 DNA: TGTGCCAGCAGTCCCATGTTAGGGGGGGCCAACTATGGCTACACCTTC; CDR3 protein: CASSPMLGGANYGYTF
clone size: many; J gene: TRBJ2-7; D gene: .; V gene: TRBV6-1; CDR3 DNA: TGTGCCAGCAGTGATATGGGACATACCACCTACGAGCAGTACTTC; CDR3 protein: CASSDMGHTTYEQYF
clone size: few; J gene: TRBJ2-7; D gene: .; V gene: TRBV5-1; CDR3 DNA: TGCGCCAGCGGTCTTGTCGGCGAGCAGTACTTC; CDR3 protein: CASGLVGEQYF